The clone carrying this TCR beta chain was seen ten or more times. Its matching antigen is unknown. There were TCR beta CDR3 regions amplified from RNA transcripts. Using the HTBI primer set, a first-round RT-PCR was run on the TCR CDR3. TCRdb ran MiXCR on the multiplex PCR reads and lists one entry per CDR3 protein. The table records 200,000 to 250,000 distinct CDR3 sequences, approximately 25% of them present only once. This sample was included in a study of T cells in Graves' hyperthyroidism and ophthalmopathy. Ophthalmopathy cases met thresholds of Clinical Activity Score at least 3, NOSPECS grade at least 4 and duration under 3 months. Germline CDR1 is MNHEY and CDR2 is SVGAGI. The V and J ends lost 2 bases and 2 bases, in that order; junction bases with no gene match: 1. The CDR3 runs 15 residues. Findings and caveats of the study: In blood, most of the thyroid clonotypes expanded above 0.001 were also present.

Sample: blood. The clonotype was recovered from a woman aged 40 to 50 with Graves' ophthalmopathy. The chain carries TRBV6-5 and TRBJ2-7; 12 nucleotides align to TRBD2. CDR3 coding DNA: TGTGCCAGCAGTTACAGACTAGCGGGAGCCTACGAGCAGTACTTC. Translated, it gives CASSYRLAGAYEQYF.